This T cell receptor (beta chain) came from a study of blood T cell repertoires in COVID-19. TCRdb's table, derived via immunoSEQ multiplex PCR, lists solely in-frame clones and lacks some. The table has 200,000 to 250,000 clones, 80% to 85% seen once. The CDR3 is 15 residues long. The germline V gene encodes CDR1 SNHLY and CDR2 FYNNEI. Losses at the gene ends were 5 bases for V and 6 bases for J; bases not matched to a gene: 3. This sequence was found in a woman aged 55-75 years with acute or convalescent COVID-19. Sequencing input: peripheral blood. The gene calls are TRBV2 and TRBJ2-3; 15 bases map to TRBD2. The CDR3 loop is CASSSGTSGGDTQYF. CDR3 coding DNA: TGTGCCAGCAGTTCCGGGACTAGCGGGGGGGATACGCAGTATTTT.